These 32 T cell receptor beta chains were all obtained from the same sample, sequenced in a study of post-analysis software for immune sequencing data. TCR beta cDNA libraries had unique molecular identifiers. TCRdb re-called the PCR reads with MiXCR, one entry per CDR3 protein. The repertoire includes around 770,000 distinct CDR3 sequences, more than 45% of them detected once, and 4.9% sits in the top ten. No antigen has been assigned to these receptors. General study points: Five or six TRBV segments were more frequent in patients than controls; TRBV5-6, TRBV5-1 and TRBV20-1 belonged to this group.

The sample comprised blood. The receptors originated from a girl between 5 and 17 years old with multiple sclerosis.

The chain has TRBV6-5 and TRBJ2-3, with TRBD2 as a possible D gene (6 bases). CDR1 and CDR2 from the germline V gene are MNHEY and SVGAGI. The CDR3 covers 15 residues. V lost 0 bases, J lost 6 bases, and 13 bases lay in between. The CDR3, as DNA: TGTGCCAGCAGTTACTCGACTAGTCTGGGGGATACGCAGTATTTT. Translation gives CASSYSTSLGDTQYF.

The chain has TRBV29-1 and TRBJ1-2, with D unclear. Per germline, CDR1 SQVTM and CDR2 ANQGSEA. The V end lost 1 base, the J end lost 8 bases, and 8 bases lay between the germline ends. The CDR3 runs 11 residues. The CDR3 DNA sequence: TGCAGCGTTGAAGCCCGCGGAGGCTACACCTTC. Protein: CSVEARGGYTF.

The chain employs TRBV30 and TRBJ2-1, with D hard to call. The CDR3 totals 14 residues. CDR1 and CDR2 from the germline V gene are GTSNPN and SVGIG (reference sequence). Between the trimmed V and J ends, which lost 4 bases and 6 bases, there was a span of 16 bases. Here the CDR3 DNA reads TGTGCCTGGACCCGACACTCCCAGTTCAATGAGCAGTTCTTC. Translating gives CAWTRHSQFNEQFF.

The chain links TRBV6-5 to TRBJ1-2; no definite D call. This CDR3 spans 16 amino acids. Looked up from germline, CDR1 is MNHEY and CDR2 is SVGAGI. Trimming removed 5 bases at V and 3 bases at J, with 19 bases between. The CDR3: CASSPPDYDKDYGYTF. For the CDR3, the DNA is TGTGCCAGCAGTCCCCCCGACTATGACAAGGACTATGGCTACACCTTC.

The J gene is TRBJ2-5, the V gene TRBV6-2 or TRBV6-3; no definite D call. The J call is doubtful: the DNA matches TRBJ2-7 better. The CDR3 covers 11 residues. Germline-derived CDR1 and CDR2 are MNHEY and SVGEGT. This chain's CDR3 is CASSQWNEQYF. CDR3 sequence (DNA): TGTGCCAGCAGTCAATGGAACGAGCAGTACTTC.

The chain links TRBV4-2 to TRBJ2-3, with 10 bases matching TRBD2. V shed 1 base, J shed 0 bases, and the junction held 4 bases outside the gene matches. The CDR3 is 17 amino acids. Per the germline V gene, CDR1 is LGHNA and CDR2 is YNFKEQ. The CDR3 DNA is TGTGCCAGCAGCCAAGGACAGACTAGCGGGAGCACAGATACGCAGTATTTT. This gives the protein CASSQGQTSGSTDTQYF.

The rearrangement links TRBV29-1 to TRBJ2-4, with D possibly matching TRBD2 (6 bases). V was shortened by 4 bases and J by 0 bases, with 10 bases between the two germline ends. The CDR3 is made up of 14 amino acids. Germline CDR1 and CDR2: SQVTM and ANQGSEA. DNA for the CDR3: TGCAGCGTTGTTGGGGGACTAGCCAAAAACATTCAGTACTTC. It yields the protein CSVVGGLAKNIQYF.

This sequence joins TRBV20-1 and TRBJ2-5; unclear D gene. The V gene's germline CDR1 is DFQATT and CDR2 SNEGSKA (reference sequence). Between the trimmed V and J ends, which lost 3 bases and 1 base, there was a span of 9 bases. The CDR3 length is 13 residues. The CDR3 reads CSARRRPQETQYF. The CDR3 region has the DNA TGCAGTGCTAGGCGGCGGCCCCAAGAGACCCAGTACTTC.

V gene TRBV29-1 combines with J gene TRBJ2-5; D may be TRBD1 or TRBD2 (5 bases each). The CDR3 has 12 amino acids. The germline V gene has CDR1 SQVTM and CDR2 ANQGSEA. V was pared by 5 bases and J by 5 bases, with 12 bases between. As DNA, the CDR3 is TGCAGCGTTCAGGGAGTCGGGGAGACCCAGTACTTC. It yields the protein CSVQGVGETQYF.

The CDR3 nucleotides read TGTGCCCCCCTACAGGATGGACTCCACTTT. Encoded protein: CAPLQDGLHF. The rearrangement uses TRBV2 and TRBJ1-6, with a tentative D call TRBD1 (5 bases). V lost 11 bases, J lost 16 bases, and 15 bases lay in between. The CDR3 extends over 10 amino acids. Germline V gene data show CDR1 as SNHLY and CDR2 as FYNNEI.

The rearrangement uses TRBV12-3 or TRBV12-4 and TRBJ2-7; 9 positions match TRBD2. The CDR3 consists of 14 residues. Losses at the gene ends were 5 bases for V and 5 bases for J; bases not matched to a gene: 7. The CDR3 here is CASSLSGSPHEQYF. CDR3 in DNA: TGTGCCAGCAGTCTTAGCGGGAGCCCCCACGAGCAGTACTTC.

The chain links TRBV6-2 or TRBV6-3 to TRBJ2-1; TRBD1 agrees at 7 bases. The CDR3 extends over 14 amino acids. Per germline, CDR1 MNHEY and CDR2 SVGEGT. Trimming cost V 6 bases and J 5 bases; bases outside gene matches: 7. The CDR3 here is CASSRLDRDNEQFF. The DNA for the CDR3 is TGTGCCAGCAGCCGCTTAGACAGGGACAATGAGCAGTTCTTC.

This clonotype was counted a few times. In nucleotides, the CDR3 is TGCAGTGCTTCCGGACTAGCAGCCCAAGAGACCCAGTACTTC. Translation gives CSASGLAAQETQYF. The V call is TRBV20-1, the J call TRBJ2-5; 8 positions match TRBD2. The V gene end was trimmed by 5 bases and the J gene end by 1 base; junction bases not matched to a gene: 6. CDR1 and CDR2 from the germline V gene are DFQATT and SNEGSKA (reference sequence). This CDR3 has 14 residues.

This chain joins TRBV5-1 and TRBJ2-5; 13 nucleotides agree with TRBD2. V gave up 4 bases and J gave up 5 bases; unmatched junction bases: 8. The CDR3 spans 16 residues. The germline V gene encodes CDR1 SGHRS and CDR2 YFSETQ. For the CDR3, the DNA is TGCGCCAGCAGCGCTAAACTAGCGGGAGGGTTGGAGACCCAGTACTTC. Its protein product is CASSAKLAGGLETQYF.

This clonotype was observed a handful of times. V usage is TRBV20-1 and J usage is TRBJ2-4, with TRBD1 matching 11 bases. The J call is doubtful: the DNA matches TRBJ2-7 better. This CDR3 region has 13 residues. The germline CDR1 and CDR2 sequences are DFQATT and SNEGSKA (reference sequence). The CDR3 sequence is CSAGGQGVYEQYF. The CDR3 nucleotides read TGCAGTGCTGGGGGACAGGGGGTCTACGAGCAGTACTTC.

This clonotype was recorded at least ten times. The V call is TRBV12-3 or TRBV12-4, the J call TRBJ2-1; TRBD2 aligns across 8 bases. The CDR3 consists of 12 residues. The J segment lost 7 bases and the V segment lost 4 bases, leaving 0 bases of the junction unmatched. The CDR3 DNA reads TGTGCCAGCAGTTCGGGGGGGAATGAGCAGTTCTTC. It specifies CASSSGGNEQFF.

The CDR3 bases are TGCAGTGCTAGAGAAGGGACGCACGGCTACACCTTC. It translates to CSAREGTHGYTF. The rearrangement uses TRBV20-1 and TRBJ1-2; tentative D call: TRBD1 (5 bases). The CDR3 contains 12 residues. V dropped 0 bases and J dropped 8 bases, with 10 bases sitting between them. Germline CDR1 and CDR2: DFQATT and SNEGSKA (reference sequence).

The J gene is TRBJ2-5, the V gene TRBV4-2; TRBD1 agrees at 8 bases. The CDR3 has 14 residues. The V and J ends lost 2 bases and 7 bases, in that order; junction bases with no gene match: 6. Germline values: CDR1 LGHNA, CDR2 YNFKEQ. The CDR3 is CASSQSDRVATQYF. The CDR3 DNA follows: TGTGCCAGCAGCCAATCGGACAGGGTAGCGACCCAGTACTTC.

J is TRBJ1-1 and V is TRBV5-1, with D possibly matching TRBD1 (6 bases). This CDR3 has 17 amino acids. CDR1 and CDR2 (germline): SGHRS, YFSETQ. V lost 4 bases, J lost 3 bases, and 22 bases lay in between. The CDR3 loop is CASSTVPPGGMYTEAFF. The CDR3 DNA reads TGCGCCAGCAGCACCGTCCCGCCTGGGGGCATGTACACTGAAGCTTTCTTT.

The chain couples TRBV7-2 to TRBJ2-3, with 9 bases that match TRBD1. The germline gives CDR1 SGHTA, CDR2 FQGNSA. V was clipped by 4 bases and J by 2 bases; unmatched bases: 10. This CDR3 is 17 amino acids long. The CDR3 spells CASSYPGQGPPTDTQYF. DNA for the CDR3: TGTGCCAGCAGCTACCCGGGACAGGGCCCTCCCACAGATACGCAGTATTTT.

The chain carries TRBV7-2 and TRBJ1-1, with TRBD1 identical over 8 bases. Germline lookup yields CDR1 SGHTA and CDR2 FQGNSA. Trimming removed 1 base from V and 6 bases from J; junction bases left unmatched: 4. The CDR3 extends over 14 amino acids. The CDR3 protein is CASSLGKDRAEAFF. DNA for the CDR3: TGTGCCAGCAGCTTAGGAAAGGACAGGGCTGAAGCTTTCTTT.

The chain recombines TRBV3-1 with TRBJ1-1; D possibly corresponds to TRBD1 (5 bases). The germline V gene encodes CDR1 LGHDT and CDR2 YNNKEL (reference sequence). V was trimmed by 0 bases and J by 1 base, leaving 9 bases between them. This CDR3 has 15 residues. The CDR3: CASSQEGVRNTEAFF. CDR3 sequence (DNA): TGTGCCAGCAGCCAAGAGGGGGTACGGAACACTGAAGCTTTCTTT.

This chain links TRBV5-5 with TRBJ2-1; TRBD2 matches 9 bases. The ends lost 4 bases at V and 5 bases at J; junction bases unmatched: 10. The CDR3 consists of 16 residues. Germline assignment: CDR1 SGHKS and CDR2 YYEKEE (reference sequence). CDR3 sequence: CASSPPGLALHNEQFF. The CDR3 nucleotides read TGTGCCAGCAGCCCGCCTGGACTAGCGTTACACAATGAGCAGTTCTTC.

V is TRBV15 and J is TRBJ2-5; possibly TRBD2 for D (5 bases). Trimming removed 5 bases from V and 5 bases from J, with 9 bases in between. This CDR3 has 12 amino acids. Germline assignment: CDR1 LNHNV and CDR2 YYDKDF (reference sequence). In DNA form, the CDR3 reads TGTGCCACCAGCTCCCCGGGGGAGACCCAGTACTTC. It encodes CATSSPGETQYF.

This clonotype was detected a few times. The V gene is TRBV5-1, the J gene TRBJ2-7; either TRBD1 or TRBD2 may fit D (6 bases each). V lost 5 bases and J lost 5, with 14 bases in between. The germline V gene has CDR1 SGHRS and CDR2 YFSETQ. The CDR3 is made up of 13 amino acids. This CDR3 reads CASSSRGENEQYF. CDR3 nucleotide sequence: TGCGCCAGCAGTTCGAGGGGGGAGAACGAGCAGTACTTC.

The gene calls are TRBV27 and TRBJ2-7; D is ambiguous. The V end lost 0 bases, the J end lost 2 bases, and 8 bases lay between the germline ends. Germline CDR1 and CDR2: MNHEY and SMNVEV (reference sequence). The CDR3 contains 14 residues. The CDR3 nucleotides are TGTGCCAGCAGTTTATCTGTGTCCGCCTACGAGCAGTACTTC. Its protein is CASSLSVSAYEQYF.

Of note for this clonotype: Its ends do not fully match the called genes, so a read error is possible. The V call is TRBV20-1, the J call TRBJ2-3; 11 nucleotides line up with TRBD1. The CDR3 covers 16 residues. Germline V lookup: CDR1 DFQATT, CDR2 SNEGSKA (reference sequence). The CDR3 spells CSAGDADRGHTDTQYF. Here the CDR3 DNA reads TGCAGTGCTGGAGATGCGGACAGGGGGCACACAGATACGCAGTATTTT.

In its sample, this clonotype was seen once. The gene calls are TRBV7-2 and TRBJ2-7; 8 nucleotides match TRBD2. J lost 3 bases, V lost 3 bases, and 7 bases had no gene match. Germline V lookup: CDR1 SGHTA, CDR2 FQGNSA. The CDR3 extends over 15 amino acids. The DNA for the CDR3 is TGTGCCAGCAGCTTCCAAGCGGGAGACCTCTACGAGCAGTACTTC. Translating it yields CASSFQAGDLYEQYF.

Comment on this clonotype: One junction end disagrees with the germline gene, perhaps due to a read error. The chain couples TRBV5-6 to TRBJ2-4; D is ambiguous. The J call may be in error: the DNA end matches TRBJ2-5 better. CDR3 length: 11 residues. Germline V gene lookup returns CDR1 SGHDT and CDR2 YYEEEE. Here the CDR3 reads CAGSFKETQYF. CDR3 coding DNA: TGTGCCGGCAGCTTTAAGGAGACCCAGTACTTC.

This clonotype has a single count. The chain employs TRBV7-9 and TRBJ2-7; tentatively, D is TRBD1 (5 bases). The CDR3 is 13 amino acids. CDR1 and CDR2 from the germline V gene are SEHNR and FQNEAQ (reference sequence). Trimming removed 4 bases at V and 4 bases at J, with 11 bases between. The CDR3 here is CASSSDSLYEQYF. The CDR3, as DNA: TGTGCCAGCAGCTCCGACAGTTTGTACGAGCAGTACTTC.

This clonotype was recorded at least ten times. This chain links TRBV12-3 or TRBV12-4 with TRBJ2-7; D is unresolved. Trimming shortened V by 5 bases and J by 1 base, and 9 bases separated the two germline ends. CDR3 length: 13 residues. CDR3 DNA: TGTGCCAGCAGTCCGGACGGATCCTACGAGCAGTACTTC. It translates to CASSPDGSYEQYF.

The chain employs TRBV5-1 and TRBJ2-7; 7 nucleotides line up with TRBD1. Losses at the gene ends were 0 bases for V and 5 bases for J; bases not matched to a gene: 8. Germline V CDR1 and CDR2: SGHRS, YFSETQ. The CDR3 spans 15 residues. In DNA form, the CDR3 reads TGCGCCAGCAGCTTGGCGACAGGGCGGAGAAACGAGCAGTACTTC. It encodes CASSLATGRRNEQYF.